This TCR beta chain came from a study of blood T cell repertoires in COVID-19. Residents of under 25 US areas, aged roughly 18 to 95 years, made up the participants. Assay used: immunoSEQ multiplex PCR; TCRdb lists only in-frame clones, some missing. Among approximately 260,000 clones, roughly 90% were seen once, and the ten largest hold under 2.5%. The source material was PBMCs or T cells enriched from blood (not recorded which). This receptor was identified in a woman aged 55-69 years who had recovered from COVID-19.

The CDR3 DNA reads as TGTGCCAGCAGCTTAACGCGGGACAGGGCCCATACGCAGTATTTT. As protein: CASSLTRDRAHTQYF. This rearrangement joins TRBV7-3 to TRBJ2-3, with 9 positions matching TRBD1. The CDR3 has 15 residues. Germline-derived CDR1 and CDR2 are SGHTA and FQGTGA. V was pared by 0 bases and J by 7 bases, with 5 bases of the junction left unmatched.